These 20 T cell receptor beta chains were sequenced from one sample in a study of T cell changes during pregnancy in multiple sclerosis. TCRdb's table, derived via immunoSEQ multiplex PCR, lists solely in-frame clones and lacks some. This sample has about 83,000 clones, with 90% to 95% found just once. Sequenced here: peripheral blood, sampled in the second trimester of pregnancy. The receptors originated from a female donor with multiple sclerosis, enrolled in a pregnancy study.

The CDR3 here is CASTSAGDRGNIQYF. The CDR3 region has the DNA TGTGCCAGCACCTCAGCCGGGGACAGGGGGAACATTCAGTACTTC. The genes are TRBV6-4 and TRBJ2-4; TRBD1 matches at 11 bases. In germline, CDR1 is MRHNA, CDR2 SNTAGT. This CDR3 has 15 residues. The V and J ends lost 7 bases and 7 bases, in that order; junction bases with no gene match: 9.

This chain uses TRBV2 with TRBJ2-1, with D possibly matching TRBD2 (6 bases). The CDR3 extends over 17 amino acids. The V gene lost 2 bases and the J gene lost 6 bases, with 20 bases spanning the gap. In germline, CDR1 is SNHLY, CDR2 FYNNEI. CDR3 DNA sequence: TGTGCCAGCAGTGAATCCTCAACCTGGGAGGACCTCAATGAGCAGTTCTTC. Its protein is CASSESSTWEDLNEQFF.

This clone was seen just once. The chain joins TRBV2 to TRBJ2-7, with TRBD2 matching 7 bases. The CDR3 has 12 amino acids. Germline assignment: CDR1 SNHLY and CDR2 FYNNEI. Unmatched junction bases numbered 7, after V lost 8 bases and J lost 6 bases. The CDR3: CASWEGPGEQYF. The CDR3 nucleotides are TGTGCCAGCTGGGAGGGCCCGGGCGAGCAGTACTTC.

The chain employs TRBV4-1 and TRBJ2-1; D call uncertain. Germline lookup yields CDR1 MGHRA and CDR2 YSYEKL. The CDR3 totals 14 residues. V gave up 1 base and J gave up 9 bases, with 13 bases separating them. CDR3 in amino acids: CASSQVPGSVEQFF. CDR3 nucleotides: TGCGCCAGCAGCCAAGTTCCGGGTTCAGTTGAGCAGTTCTTC.

The CDR3 is CASSQGANTEAFF. CDR3 nucleotides: TGTGCCAGCTCACAGGGGGCTAACACTGAAGCTTTCTTT. The chain links TRBV18 to TRBJ1-1, with 7 bases identical to TRBD1. From germline, CDR1 is KGHSH and CDR2 LQKENI. V was clipped by 4 bases and J by 2 bases; unmatched bases: 1. The CDR3 length is 13 residues.

Regarding this clone: One end of the junction fails to match germline, which may point to a read error. The chain couples TRBV4-1 to TRBJ2-7, with D unresolved. Germline CDR1 and CDR2: MGHRA and YSYEKL. The CDR3 contains 15 residues. The CDR3 DNA reads TGCGCCAGCAGCCAAGTAGTACAGATATCCTCCGAGCAGTACTTC. Its translation: CASSQVVQISSEQYF.

The J gene is TRBJ2-1, the V gene TRBV2; TRBD2 matches at 13 bases. CDR3 length: 20 amino acids. Germline loops: CDR1 SNHLY, CDR2 FYNNEI. J was trimmed by 0 bases and V by 1 base; bases with no gene match: 9. The CDR3, as DNA: TGTGCCAGCAGTGAAGTGATTGGGACTAGCGGGATTAGCTCCTACAATGAGCAGTTCTTC. As protein: CASSEVIGTSGISSYNEQFF.

About this clone itself: At the DNA level, this CDR3 is encoded by other sequences in the same sample as well. The V call is TRBV19, the J call TRBJ2-7, with 8 bases aligning to TRBD1. This CDR3 region has 14 residues. Germline CDR1 is LNHDA and CDR2 is SQIVND (reference sequence). Unmatched junction bases numbered 3, after V lost 5 bases and J lost 0 bases. CDR3 sequence reads: CASSPTGGSYEQYF. In DNA, the CDR3 is TGTGCCAGTAGTCCCACAGGGGGCTCCTACGAGCAGTACTTC. The variable domain in full, with the rest retrieved from reference TRBV19 and TRBJ2-7, is DGGITQSPKYLFRKEGQNVTLSCEQNLNHDAMYWYRQDPGQGLRLIYYSQIVNDFQKGDIAEGYSVSREKKESFPLTVTSAQKNPTAFYLCASSPTGGSYEQYFGPGTRLTVT.

The V gene is TRBV2, the J gene TRBJ2-1; the match to TRBD2 covers 9 bases. CDR3 size: 13 residues. The germline gives CDR1 SNHLY, CDR2 FYNNEI. J gave up 8 bases and V 5 bases, and 4 bases lay outside the gene matches. For the CDR3, the DNA is TGTGCCAGCAGTAAAATAGCGGGAGATGAGCAGTTCTTC. It codes for CASSKIAGDEQFF.

This clone was found a few times. V usage is TRBV5-5 and J usage is TRBJ1-3, with a possible D match to TRBD1 (5 bases). CDR1 and CDR2 (germline): SGHKS, YYEKEE (reference sequence). The CDR3 runs 14 residues. With 3 bases removed from V and 0 bases from J, the gap between germline ends came to 7 bases. CDR3 DNA: TGTGCCAGCAGCTGGACATCCTCTGGAAACACCATATATTTT. This encodes CASSWTSSGNTIYF.

This chain connects TRBV14 to TRBJ2-3; 8 nucleotides align to TRBD2. Germline V gene sequence: CDR1 SGHDN, CDR2 FVKESK. The CDR3 has 15 amino acids. J gave up 1 base and V 0 bases, and 0 bases lay outside the gene matches. The CDR3 loop is CASSQETSGTDTQYF. In DNA, the CDR3 is TGTGCCAGCAGCCAAGAGACTAGCGGCACAGATACGCAGTATTTT.

This rearrangement joins TRBV7-2 to TRBJ2-3; 14 positions match TRBD2. The CDR3 runs 16 residues. The germline gives CDR1 SGHTA, CDR2 FQGNSA. J lost 7 bases, V lost 1 base, and 4 bases had no gene match. The CDR3 loop is CASSLGTSGGSNTQYF. The CDR3 DNA is TGTGCCAGCAGCTTAGGGACTAGCGGGGGGTCGAATACGCAGTATTTT.

This chain uses TRBV11-2 with TRBJ1-1; tentatively, D is TRBD1 (6 bases). The CDR3 loop spans 16 amino acids. Trimming removed 2 bases from V and 3 bases from J, with 16 bases in between. Germline V gene sequence: CDR1 SGHAT, CDR2 FQNNGV. In DNA form, the CDR3 reads TGTGCCAGCAGCTTATGGGTGAGGGGGTTCGACACTGAAGCTTTCTTT. Residues: CASSLWVRGFDTEAFF.

The genes are TRBV27 and TRBJ2-3, with D possibly matching TRBD1 (5 bases). The CDR3 is 13 amino acids. The germline V gene encodes CDR1 MNHEY and CDR2 SMNVEV (reference sequence). Trimming removed 3 bases from V and 3 bases from J, with 7 bases in between. CDR3 protein: CASSLGRTDTQYF. The CDR3 bases are TGTGCCAGCAGTTTGGGGCGGACAGATACGCAGTATTTT.

The chain recombines TRBV4-3 with TRBJ2-7, with TRBD2 as a possible D gene (6 bases). Per the germline V gene, CDR1 is LGHNA and CDR2 is YSLEER. Trimming removed 2 bases from V and 4 bases from J, with 9 bases in between. The CDR3 runs to 13 residues. The CDR3 reads CASSQLLAYEQYF. In DNA form, the CDR3 reads TGCGCCAGCAGCCAATTACTAGCTTACGAGCAGTACTTC.

The chain combines TRBV5-1 with TRBJ1-2; TRBD1 agrees at 8 bases. The CDR3 contains 14 residues. In germline, CDR1 is SGHRS, CDR2 YFSETQ. V dropped 5 bases and J dropped 3; count of bases not matched to a gene: 6. CDR3 in DNA: TGCGCCAGCAGGTCGGGACAGGTTCACTATGGCTACACCTTC. As protein: CASRSGQVHYGYTF.

V gene TRBV7-9 combines with J gene TRBJ1-1; D is ambiguous. With 6 bases removed from V and 1 base from J, the gap between germline ends came to 9 bases. Per germline, CDR1 SEHNR and CDR2 FQNEAQ (reference sequence). The CDR3 runs 13 residues. The CDR3 DNA reads as TGTGCCAGCAGAGCCCCTGCGAACACTGAAGCTTTCTTT. Its protein product is CASRAPANTEAFF.

This sequence joins TRBV4-1 and TRBJ2-1, with D possibly TRBD1 on 6 matching bases. Germline assignment: CDR1 MGHRA and CDR2 YSYEKL. V was pared by 4 bases and J by 9 bases, with 10 bases between. The CDR3 totals 12 residues. This chain's CDR3 is CASSPLRGEQFF. CDR3 DNA: TGCGCCAGCAGCCCGCTCAGGGGTGAGCAGTTCTTC.

The chain joins TRBV5-6 to TRBJ1-2; tentative D call: TRBD1 (5 bases). Germline V CDR1 and CDR2: SGHDT, YYEEEE. The CDR3 has 14 residues. Trimming cost V 0 bases and J 4 bases, with 10 bases left between them. This CDR3 reads CASSLAGVRYGYTF. The CDR3 region has the DNA TGTGCCAGCAGCTTGGCGGGGGTGCGCTATGGCTACACCTTC.

This clone was picked up a small number of times. The V and J genes are TRBV28 and TRBJ1-5, with D tentatively TRBD1 (5 bases). The CDR3 contains 16 residues. Trimming removed 5 bases at V and 2 bases at J, with 16 bases between. Looked up from germline, CDR1 is MDHEN and CDR2 is SYDVKM. DNA of the CDR3: TGTGCCAGCAGTATCGGGGGACGAGGGCGCAATCAGCCCCAGCATTTT. This encodes CASSIGGRGRNQPQHF.